This TCR beta chain was identified during a study of cytomegalovirus exposure and HLA in healthy donors. On the study more broadly: 81% of more than 300 genotyped donors fell in the Caucasian-associated ancestry cluster. Findings and limits, study-wide: Within the data, a cluster of highly shared sequence variants was likely a sequencing artifact. With later analysis, a missense DCLRE1C variant became linked to TCR beta V- and J-gene trimming.

Trimming took 6 bases from V and 2 from J; bases not matched to a gene: 3. Germline V gene data show CDR1 as MNHEY and CDR2 as SVGAGI. This CDR3 has 14 residues. PCR primers comprised 60 Vbeta and 13 Jbeta primers. Sequenced by immunoSEQ multiplex PCR; TCRdb stores in-frame clones only, minus some. This table has fewer than 120,000 clones, about 80% appearing once. This clone was counted a few times. The antigen is unknown. This receptor was taken from a woman aged 55-70 years in good health and CMV-seropositive. The chain uses TRBV6-5 and TRBJ1-2; TRBD1 agrees at 10 bases. Sequencing was carried out using PBMCs. CDR3 sequence (DNA): TGTGCCAGCAGCCTGGGACAGGGGAACTATGGCTACACCTTC. It encodes CASSLGQGNYGYTF.